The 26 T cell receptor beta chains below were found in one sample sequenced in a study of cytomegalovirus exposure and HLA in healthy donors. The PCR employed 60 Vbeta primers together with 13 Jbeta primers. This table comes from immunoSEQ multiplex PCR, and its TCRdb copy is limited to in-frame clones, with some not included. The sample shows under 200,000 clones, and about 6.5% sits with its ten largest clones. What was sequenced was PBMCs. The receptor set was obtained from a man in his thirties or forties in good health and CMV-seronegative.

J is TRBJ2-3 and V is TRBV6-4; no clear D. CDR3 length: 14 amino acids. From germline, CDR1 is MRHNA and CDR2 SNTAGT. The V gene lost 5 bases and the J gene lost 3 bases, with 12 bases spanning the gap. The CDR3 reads CASSTEIWTDTQYF. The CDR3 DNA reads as TGTGCCAGCAGTACCGAGATTTGGACAGATACGCAGTATTTT.

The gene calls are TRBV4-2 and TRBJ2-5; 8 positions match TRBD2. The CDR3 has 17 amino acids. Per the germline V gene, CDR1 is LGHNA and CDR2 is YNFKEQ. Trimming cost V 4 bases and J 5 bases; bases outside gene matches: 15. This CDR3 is CASSRGQGAGGLETQYF. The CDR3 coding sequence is TGTGCCAGCAGCCGAGGCCAGGGCGCGGGGGGCCTGGAGACCCAGTACTTC.

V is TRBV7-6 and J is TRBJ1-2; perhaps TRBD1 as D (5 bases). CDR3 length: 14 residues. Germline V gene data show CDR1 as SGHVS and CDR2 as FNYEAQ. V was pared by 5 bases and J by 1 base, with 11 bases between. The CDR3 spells CASSQGSLNYGYTF. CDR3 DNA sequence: TGTGCCAGCAGCCAGGGCTCTCTTAACTATGGCTACACCTTC. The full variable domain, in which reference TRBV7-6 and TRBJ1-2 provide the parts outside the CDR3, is GAGVSQSPRYKVTKRGQDVALRCDPISGHVSLYWYRQALGQGPEFLTYFNYEAQQDKSGLPNDRFSAERPEGSISTLTIQRTEQRDSAMYRCASSQGSLNYGYTFGSGTRLTVV.

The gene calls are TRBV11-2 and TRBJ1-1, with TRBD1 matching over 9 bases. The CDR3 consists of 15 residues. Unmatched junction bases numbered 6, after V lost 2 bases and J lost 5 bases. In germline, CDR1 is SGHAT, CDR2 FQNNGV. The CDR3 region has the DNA TGTGCCAGCAGCTTACCGACAGGGGGAAGGACTGAAGCTTTCTTT. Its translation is CASSLPTGGRTEAFF. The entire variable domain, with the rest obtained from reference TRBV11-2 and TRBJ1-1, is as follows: EAGVAQSPRYKIIEKRQSVAFWCNPISGHATLYWYQQILGQGPKLLIQFQNNGVVDDSQLPKDRFSAERLKGVDSTLKIQPAKLEDSAVYLCASSLPTGGRTEAFFGQGTRLTVV.

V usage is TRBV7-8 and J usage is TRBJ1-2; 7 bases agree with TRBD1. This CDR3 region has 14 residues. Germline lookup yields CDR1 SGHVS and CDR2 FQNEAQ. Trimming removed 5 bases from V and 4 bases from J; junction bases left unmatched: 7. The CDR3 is CASSRDRVRYGYTF. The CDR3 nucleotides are TGTGCCAGCAGCAGAGACAGGGTTCGCTATGGCTACACCTTC.

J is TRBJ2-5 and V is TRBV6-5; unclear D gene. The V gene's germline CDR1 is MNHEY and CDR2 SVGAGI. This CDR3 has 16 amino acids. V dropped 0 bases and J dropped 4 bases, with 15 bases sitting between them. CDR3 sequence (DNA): TGTGCCAGCAGTTACTCGATCTGGGTACGAGGAGAGACCCAGTACTTC. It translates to CASSYSIWVRGETQYF.

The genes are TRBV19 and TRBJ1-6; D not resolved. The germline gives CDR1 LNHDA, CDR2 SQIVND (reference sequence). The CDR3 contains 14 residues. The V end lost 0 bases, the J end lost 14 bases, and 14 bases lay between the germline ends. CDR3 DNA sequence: TGTGCCAGTAGTATAGATCTCCCCGCGGGATCCCTCCACTTT. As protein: CASSIDLPAGSLHF. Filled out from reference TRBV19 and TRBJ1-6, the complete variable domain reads DGGITQSPKYLFRKEGQNVTLSCEQNLNHDAMYWYRQDPGQGLRLIYYSQIVNDFQKGDIAEGYSVSREKKESFPLTVTSAQKNPTAFYLCASSIDLPAGSLHFGNGTRLTVT.

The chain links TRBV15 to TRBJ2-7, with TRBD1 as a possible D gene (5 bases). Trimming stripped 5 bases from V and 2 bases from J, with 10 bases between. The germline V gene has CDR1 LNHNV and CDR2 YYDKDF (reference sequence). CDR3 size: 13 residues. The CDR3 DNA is TGTGCCACCAGCGCCGACAGAACCTACGAGCAGTACTTC. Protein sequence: CATSADRTYEQYF.

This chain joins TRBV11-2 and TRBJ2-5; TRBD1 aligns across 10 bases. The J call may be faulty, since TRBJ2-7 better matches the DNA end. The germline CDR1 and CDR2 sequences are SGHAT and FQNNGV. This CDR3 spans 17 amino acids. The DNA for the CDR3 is TGTGCCAGCAGCTTAAGTAGCCCAGGACAGGGGGCCTACGAGCAGTACTTC. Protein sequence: CASSLSSPGQGAYEQYF.

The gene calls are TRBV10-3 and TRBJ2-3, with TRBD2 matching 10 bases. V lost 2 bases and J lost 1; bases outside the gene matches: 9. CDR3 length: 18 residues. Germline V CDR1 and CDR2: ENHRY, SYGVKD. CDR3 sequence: CAISEPAAGLAGTDTQYF. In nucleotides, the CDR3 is TGTGCCATCAGTGAGCCCGCCGCCGGACTAGCGGGCACAGATACGCAGTATTTT.

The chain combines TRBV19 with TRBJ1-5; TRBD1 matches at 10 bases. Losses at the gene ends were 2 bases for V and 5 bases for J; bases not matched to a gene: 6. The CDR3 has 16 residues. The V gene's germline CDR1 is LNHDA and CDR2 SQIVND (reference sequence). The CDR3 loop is CASSIPQGTGDQPQHF. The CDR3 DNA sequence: TGTGCCAGTAGTATACCACAGGGGACAGGGGATCAGCCCCAGCATTTT.

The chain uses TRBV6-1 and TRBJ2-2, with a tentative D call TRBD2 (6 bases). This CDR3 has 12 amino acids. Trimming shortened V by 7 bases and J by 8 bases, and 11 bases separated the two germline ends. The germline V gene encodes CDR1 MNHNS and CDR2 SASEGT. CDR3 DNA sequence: TGTGCCAGCATTCGGGGAGGAGGGGAGCTGTTTTTT. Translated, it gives CASIRGGGELFF.

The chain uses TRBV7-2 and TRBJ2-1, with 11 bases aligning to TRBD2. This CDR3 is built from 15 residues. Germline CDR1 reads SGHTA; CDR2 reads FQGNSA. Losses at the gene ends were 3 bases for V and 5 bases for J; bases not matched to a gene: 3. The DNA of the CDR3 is TGTGCCAGCAGCTTCCAACTAGCGGGGGACAATGAGCAGTTCTTC. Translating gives CASSFQLAGDNEQFF.

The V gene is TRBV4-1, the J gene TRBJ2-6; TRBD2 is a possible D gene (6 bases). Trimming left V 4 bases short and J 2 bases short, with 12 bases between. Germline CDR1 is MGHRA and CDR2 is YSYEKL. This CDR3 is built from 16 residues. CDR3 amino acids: CASSPSSGAGANVLTF. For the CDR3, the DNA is TGCGCCAGCAGCCCATCCTCGGGGGCTGGGGCCAACGTCCTGACTTTC.

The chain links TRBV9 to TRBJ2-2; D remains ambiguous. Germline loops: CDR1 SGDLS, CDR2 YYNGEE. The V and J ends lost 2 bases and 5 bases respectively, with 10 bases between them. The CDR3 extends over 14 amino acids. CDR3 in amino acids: CASSVGGPTGELFF. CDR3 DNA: TGTGCCAGCAGCGTTGGTGGGCCAACCGGGGAGCTGTTTTTT.

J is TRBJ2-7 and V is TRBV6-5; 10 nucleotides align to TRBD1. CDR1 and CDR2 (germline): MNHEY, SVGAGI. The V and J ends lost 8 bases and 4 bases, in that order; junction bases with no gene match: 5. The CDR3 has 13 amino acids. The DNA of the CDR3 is TGTGCCAGCGGCGGGACAGGGGTATACGAGCAGTACTTC. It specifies CASGGTGVYEQYF.

The CDR3 protein is CAWSVGGVETQYF. The CDR3 DNA follows: TGTGCCTGGAGTGTTGGGGGCGTCGAGACCCAGTACTTC. This rearrangement joins TRBV30 to TRBJ2-5, with D possibly being TRBD1 (6 bases). Trimming removed 0 bases from V and 5 bases from J, with 10 bases in between. Germline CDR1 and CDR2: GTSNPN and SVGIG (reference sequence). CDR3 length: 13 residues.

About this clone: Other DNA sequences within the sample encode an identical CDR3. In DNA, the CDR3 is TGTGCCAGCAGCGTAGGACTAGCGGGGGGGGAGACCCAGTACTTC. It yields the protein CASSVGLAGGETQYF. The chain combines TRBV9 with TRBJ2-5, with 14 nucleotides matching TRBD2. The CDR3 has 15 residues. V lost 0 bases and J lost 5; bases outside the gene matches: 0. Germline loops: CDR1 SGDLS, CDR2 YYNGEE. Full variable domain (rest looked up from reference TRBV9 and TRBJ2-5): DSGVTQTPKHLITATGQRVTLRCSPRSGDLSVYWYQQSLDQGLQFLIQYYNGEERAKGNILERFSAQQFPDLHSELNLSSLELGDSALYFCASSVGLAGGETQYFGPGTRLLVL.

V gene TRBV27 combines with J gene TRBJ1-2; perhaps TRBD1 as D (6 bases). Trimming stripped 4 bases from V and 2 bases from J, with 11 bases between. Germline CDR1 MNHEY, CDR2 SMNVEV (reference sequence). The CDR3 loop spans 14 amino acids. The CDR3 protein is CASSSWDKNYGYTF. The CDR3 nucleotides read TGTGCCAGCAGTTCCTGGGACAAGAACTATGGCTACACCTTC.

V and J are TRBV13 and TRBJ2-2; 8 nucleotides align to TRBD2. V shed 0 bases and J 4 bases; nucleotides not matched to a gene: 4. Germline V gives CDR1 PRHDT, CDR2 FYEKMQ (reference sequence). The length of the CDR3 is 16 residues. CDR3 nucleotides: TGTGCCAGCAGCTTAGGAGCGGGAGCGGGCACCGGGGAGCTGTTTTTT. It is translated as CASSLGAGAGTGELFF.

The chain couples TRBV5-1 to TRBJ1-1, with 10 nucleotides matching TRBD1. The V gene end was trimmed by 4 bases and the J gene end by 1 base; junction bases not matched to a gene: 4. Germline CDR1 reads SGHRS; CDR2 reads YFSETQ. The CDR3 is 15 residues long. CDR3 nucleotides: TGCGCCAGCAGCCAAGGGACAGGGGAGAACACTGAAGCTTTCTTT. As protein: CASSQGTGENTEAFF.

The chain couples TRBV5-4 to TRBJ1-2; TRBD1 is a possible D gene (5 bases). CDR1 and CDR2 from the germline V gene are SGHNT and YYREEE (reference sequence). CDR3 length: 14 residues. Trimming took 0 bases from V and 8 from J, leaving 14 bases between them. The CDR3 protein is CASSLGQLVWGYTF. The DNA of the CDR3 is TGTGCCAGCAGCTTGGGACAGCTTGTTTGGGGCTACACCTTC.

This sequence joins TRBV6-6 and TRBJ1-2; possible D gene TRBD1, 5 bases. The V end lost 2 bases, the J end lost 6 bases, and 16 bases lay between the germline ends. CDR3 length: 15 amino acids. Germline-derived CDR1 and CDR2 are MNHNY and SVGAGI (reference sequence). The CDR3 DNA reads TGTGCCAGCAGTTACGGCGGGGGGAGTACCAATGGCTACACCTTC. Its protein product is CASSYGGGSTNGYTF.

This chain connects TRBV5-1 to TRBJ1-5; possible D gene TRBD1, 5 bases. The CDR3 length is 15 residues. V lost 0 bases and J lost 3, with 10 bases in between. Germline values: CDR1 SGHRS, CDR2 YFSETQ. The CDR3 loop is CASSLGQGNNQPQHF. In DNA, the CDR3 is TGCGCCAGCAGCTTGGGGCAGGGAAACAATCAGCCCCAGCATTTT. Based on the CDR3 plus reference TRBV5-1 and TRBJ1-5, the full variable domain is KAGVTQTPRYLIKTRGQQVTLSCSPISGHRSVSWYQQTPGQGLQFLFEYFSETQRNKGNFPGRFSGRQFSNSRSEMNVSTLELGDSALYLCASSLGQGNNQPQHFGDGTRLSIL.

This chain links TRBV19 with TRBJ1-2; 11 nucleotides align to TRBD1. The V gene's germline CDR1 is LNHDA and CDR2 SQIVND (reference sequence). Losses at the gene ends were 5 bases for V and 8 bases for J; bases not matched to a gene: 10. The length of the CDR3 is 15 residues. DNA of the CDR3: TGTGCCAGTAGTCCAGGACAGGGGGCCGCGGGCGGCTACACCTTC. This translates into CASSPGQGAAGGYTF.

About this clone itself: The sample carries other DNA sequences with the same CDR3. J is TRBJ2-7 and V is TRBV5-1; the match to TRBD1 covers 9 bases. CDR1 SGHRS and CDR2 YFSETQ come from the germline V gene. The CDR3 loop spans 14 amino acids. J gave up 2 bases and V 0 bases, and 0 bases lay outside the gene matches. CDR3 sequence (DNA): TGCGCCAGCAGCTTGGGGACAGGGGCCTACGAGCAGTACTTC. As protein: CASSLGTGAYEQYF.